This TCR beta chain was documented in a study of T-cell reconstitution after alpha-beta-depleted transplantation in children. General observations from the study: Surviving recipient T cells and intrathymic progenitors accounted for some patients' high TCRbeta diversity at day 60.

V was cut by 10 bases and J by 2 bases, with 9 bases left in between. Germline CDR1 is ENHRY and CDR2 is SYGVKD. The CDR3 is 11 residues long. Only a few counts were recorded for this clonotype. What it binds is not known. A TCRbeta library incorporating unique molecular identifiers was prepared. One entry per CDR3 protein results from TCRdb running MiXCR on the PCR reads. The table shows roughly 350,000 distinct CDR3 sequences, with around 16% occurring only once. This TCR was sampled from a male patient aged 2 to 10 who had a stem cell transplant for acute lymphoblastic leukemia, so the T cells may come from the graft donor. The sample in question was PBMCs, mostly from graft donor cells, obtained 360 days after TCRalphabeta/CD19-depleted stem cell transplant. The chain couples TRBV10-3 to TRBJ2-7; unclear D gene. The DNA of the CDR3 is TGTGCCACCTCTAACACCTACGAGCAGTACTTC. It codes for CATSNTYEQYF.